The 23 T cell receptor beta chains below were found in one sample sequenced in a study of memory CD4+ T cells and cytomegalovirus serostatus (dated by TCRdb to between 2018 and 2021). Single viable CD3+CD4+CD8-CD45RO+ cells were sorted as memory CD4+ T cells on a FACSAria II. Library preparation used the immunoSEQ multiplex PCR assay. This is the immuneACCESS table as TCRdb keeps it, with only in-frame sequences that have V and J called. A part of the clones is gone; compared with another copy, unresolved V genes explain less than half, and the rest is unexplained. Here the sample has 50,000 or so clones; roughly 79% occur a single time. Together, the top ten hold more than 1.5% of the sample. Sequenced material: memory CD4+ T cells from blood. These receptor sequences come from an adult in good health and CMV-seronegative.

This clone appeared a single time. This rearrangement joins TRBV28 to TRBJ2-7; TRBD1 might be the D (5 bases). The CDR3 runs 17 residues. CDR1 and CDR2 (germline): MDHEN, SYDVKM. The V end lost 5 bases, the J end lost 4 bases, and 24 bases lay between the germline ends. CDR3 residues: CASSPLTDILTSYEQYF. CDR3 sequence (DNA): TGTGCCAGCAGTCCCTTAACGGACATTCTGACTTCTTACGAGCAGTACTTC.

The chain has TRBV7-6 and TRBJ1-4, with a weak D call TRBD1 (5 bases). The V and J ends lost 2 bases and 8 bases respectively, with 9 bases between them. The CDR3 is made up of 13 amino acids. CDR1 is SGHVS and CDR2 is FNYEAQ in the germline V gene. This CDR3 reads CASSLYGGEKLFF. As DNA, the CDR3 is TGTGCCAGCAGCTTATACGGGGGAGAAAAACTGTTTTTT.

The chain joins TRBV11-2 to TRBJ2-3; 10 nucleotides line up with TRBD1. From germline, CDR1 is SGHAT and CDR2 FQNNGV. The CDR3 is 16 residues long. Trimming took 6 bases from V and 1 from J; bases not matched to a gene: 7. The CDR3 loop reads CASSYRQGAGTDTQYF. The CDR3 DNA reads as TGTGCCAGCAGTTACCGACAGGGGGCGGGCACAGATACGCAGTATTTT.

CDR3: CASSREGQPQHF. CDR3 DNA: TGTGCCAGCAGTCGCGAGGGGCAGCCCCAGCATTTT. The V call is TRBV6-5, the J call TRBJ1-5, with D perhaps TRBD1 (5 bases). There are 12 residues in the CDR3. CDR1 MNHEY and CDR2 SVGAGI come from the germline V gene. The V end lost 5 bases, the J end lost 7 bases, and 9 bases lay between the germline ends.

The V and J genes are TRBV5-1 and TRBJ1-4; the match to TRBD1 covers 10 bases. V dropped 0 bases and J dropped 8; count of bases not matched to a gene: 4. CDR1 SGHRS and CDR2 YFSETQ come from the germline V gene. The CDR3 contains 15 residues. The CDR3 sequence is CASSLGQGAREKLFF. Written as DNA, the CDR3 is TGCGCCAGCAGCTTGGGACAGGGGGCCAGGGAAAAACTGTTTTTT. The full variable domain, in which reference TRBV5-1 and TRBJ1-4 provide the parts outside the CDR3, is KAGVTQTPRYLIKTRGQQVTLSCSPISGHRSVSWYQQTPGQGLQFLFEYFSETQRNKGNFPGRFSGRQFSNSRSEMNVSTLELGDSALYLCASSLGQGAREKLFFGSGTQLSVL.

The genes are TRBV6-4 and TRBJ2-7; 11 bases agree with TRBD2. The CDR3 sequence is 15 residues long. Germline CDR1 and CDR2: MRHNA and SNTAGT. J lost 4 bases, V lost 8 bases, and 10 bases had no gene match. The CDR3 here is CASPSLAGGPYEQYF. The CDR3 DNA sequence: TGTGCCAGCCCCTCCTTAGCGGGAGGGCCGTACGAGCAGTACTTC.

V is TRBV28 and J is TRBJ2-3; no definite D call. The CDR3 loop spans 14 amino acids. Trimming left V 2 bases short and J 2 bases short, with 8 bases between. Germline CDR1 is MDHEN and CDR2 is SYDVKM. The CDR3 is CASSLGFPTDTQYF. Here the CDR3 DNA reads TGTGCCAGCAGTTTAGGTTTCCCCACAGATACGCAGTATTTT.

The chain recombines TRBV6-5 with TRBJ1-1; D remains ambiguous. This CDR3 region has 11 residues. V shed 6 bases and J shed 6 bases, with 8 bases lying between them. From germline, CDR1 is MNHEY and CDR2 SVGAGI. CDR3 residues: CASRGPAEAFF. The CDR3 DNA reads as TGTGCCAGCAGAGGACCAGCTGAAGCTTTCTTT.

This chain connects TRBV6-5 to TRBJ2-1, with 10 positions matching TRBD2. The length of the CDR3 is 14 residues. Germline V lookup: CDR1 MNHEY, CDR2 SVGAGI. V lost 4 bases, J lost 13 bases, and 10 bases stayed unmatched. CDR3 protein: CASSSFGLADLQFF. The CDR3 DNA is TGTGCCAGCAGTTCCTTTGGACTAGCGGACCTTCAGTTCTTC.

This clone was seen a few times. CDR3 sequence (DNA): TGCAGCGTTGGGGACAGGGTCTATGGCTACACCTTC. Protein sequence: CSVGDRVYGYTF. The chain joins TRBV29-1 to TRBJ1-2, with 9 bases fitting TRBD1. This CDR3 region has 12 residues. Germline V gives CDR1 SQVTM, CDR2 ANQGSEA. Losses at the gene ends were 4 bases for V and 4 bases for J; bases not matched to a gene: 1.

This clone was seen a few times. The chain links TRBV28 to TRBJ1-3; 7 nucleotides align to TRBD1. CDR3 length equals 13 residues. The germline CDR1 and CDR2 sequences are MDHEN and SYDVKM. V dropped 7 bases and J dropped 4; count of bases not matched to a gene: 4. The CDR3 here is CASKLQGGNTIYF. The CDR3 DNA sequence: TGTGCCAGCAAACTACAGGGGGGAAACACCATATATTTT.

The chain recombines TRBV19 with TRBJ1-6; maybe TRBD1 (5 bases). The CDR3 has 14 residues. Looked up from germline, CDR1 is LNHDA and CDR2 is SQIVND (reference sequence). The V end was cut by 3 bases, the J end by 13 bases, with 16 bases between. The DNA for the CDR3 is TGTGCCAGTAGTATCCAGGGCTGGGAAAGTCCCCTCCACTTT. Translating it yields CASSIQGWESPLHF.

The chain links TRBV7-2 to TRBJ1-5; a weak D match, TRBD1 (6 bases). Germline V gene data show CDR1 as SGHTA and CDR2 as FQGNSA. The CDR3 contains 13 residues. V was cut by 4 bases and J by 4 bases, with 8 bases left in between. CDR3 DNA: TGTGCCAGCAGCTGGGACATGAATCAGCCCCAGCATTTT. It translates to CASSWDMNQPQHF. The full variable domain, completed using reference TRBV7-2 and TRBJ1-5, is GAGVSQSPSNKVTEKGKDVELRCDPISGHTALYWYRQSLGQGLEFLIYFQGNSAPDKSGLPSDRFSAERTGGSVSTLTIQRTQQEDSAVYLCASSWDMNQPQHFGDGTRLSIL.

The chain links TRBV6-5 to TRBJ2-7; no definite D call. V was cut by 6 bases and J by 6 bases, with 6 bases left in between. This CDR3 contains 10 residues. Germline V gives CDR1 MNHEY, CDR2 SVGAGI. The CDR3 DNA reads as TGTGCCAGCAGATTAGGCGAGCAGTACTTC. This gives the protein CASRLGEQYF.

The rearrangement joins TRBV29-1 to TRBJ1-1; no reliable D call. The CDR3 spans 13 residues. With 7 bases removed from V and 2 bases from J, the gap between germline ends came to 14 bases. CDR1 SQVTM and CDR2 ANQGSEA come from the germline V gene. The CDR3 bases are TGCAGCGGACAACAGACAATTAACACTGAAGCTTTCTTT. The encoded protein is CSGQQTINTEAFF.

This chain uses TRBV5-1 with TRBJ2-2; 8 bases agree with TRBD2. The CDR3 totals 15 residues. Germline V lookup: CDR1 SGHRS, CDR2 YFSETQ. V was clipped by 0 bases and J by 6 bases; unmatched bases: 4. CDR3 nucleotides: TGCGCCAGCAGCTTGGTAGGACTAGCCTCCGGGGAGCTGTTTTTT. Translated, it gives CASSLVGLASGELFF.

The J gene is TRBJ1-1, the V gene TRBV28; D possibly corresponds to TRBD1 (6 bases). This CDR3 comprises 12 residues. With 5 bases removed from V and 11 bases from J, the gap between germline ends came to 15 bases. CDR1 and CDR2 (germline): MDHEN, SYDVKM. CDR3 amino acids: CASSPPQGRAFF. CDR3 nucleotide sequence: TGTGCCAGCAGTCCTCCACAGGGTCGTGCTTTCTTT.

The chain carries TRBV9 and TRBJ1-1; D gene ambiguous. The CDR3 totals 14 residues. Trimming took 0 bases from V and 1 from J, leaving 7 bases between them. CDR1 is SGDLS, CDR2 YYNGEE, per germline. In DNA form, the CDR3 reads TGTGCCAGCAGCGTAGTACGGGAGAACACTGAAGCTTTCTTT. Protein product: CASSVVRENTEAFF.

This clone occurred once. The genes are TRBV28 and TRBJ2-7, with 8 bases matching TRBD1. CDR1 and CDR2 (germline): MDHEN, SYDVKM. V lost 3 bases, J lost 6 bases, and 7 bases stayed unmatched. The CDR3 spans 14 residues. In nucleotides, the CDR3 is TGTGCCAGCAGTTTCTCTGACAGGGGTGGCGAGCAGTACTTC. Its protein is CASSFSDRGGEQYF.

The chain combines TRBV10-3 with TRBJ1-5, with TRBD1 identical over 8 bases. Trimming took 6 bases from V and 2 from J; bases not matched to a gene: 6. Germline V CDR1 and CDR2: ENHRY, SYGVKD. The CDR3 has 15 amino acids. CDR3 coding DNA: TGTGCCATCAGCTCACAGGGGGGAGGCAATCAGCCCCAGCATTTT. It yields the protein CAISSQGGGNQPQHF.

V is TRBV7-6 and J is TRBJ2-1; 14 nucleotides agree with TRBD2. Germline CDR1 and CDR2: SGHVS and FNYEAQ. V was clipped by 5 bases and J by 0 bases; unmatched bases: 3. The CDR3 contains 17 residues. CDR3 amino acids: CASSPGTSGSSYNEQFF. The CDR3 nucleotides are TGTGCCAGCAGCCCCGGGACTAGCGGGAGCTCCTACAATGAGCAGTTCTTC.

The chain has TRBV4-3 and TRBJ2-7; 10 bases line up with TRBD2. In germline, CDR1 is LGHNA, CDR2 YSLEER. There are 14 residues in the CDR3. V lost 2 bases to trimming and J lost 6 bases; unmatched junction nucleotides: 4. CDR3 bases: TGCGCCAGCAGCCAACTAGCGGGAGCGGGCGAGCAGTACTTC. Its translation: CASSQLAGAGEQYF.

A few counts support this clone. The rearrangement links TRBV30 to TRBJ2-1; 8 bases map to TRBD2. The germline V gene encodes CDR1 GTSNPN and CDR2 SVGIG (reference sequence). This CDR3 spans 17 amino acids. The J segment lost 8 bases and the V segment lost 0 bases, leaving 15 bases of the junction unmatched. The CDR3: CAWSVRYGGAERHEQFF. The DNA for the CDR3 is TGTGCCTGGAGTGTACGGTACGGGGGGGCTGAAAGGCATGAGCAGTTCTTC. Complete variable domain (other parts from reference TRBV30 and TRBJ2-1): SQTIHQWPATLVQPVGSPLSLECTVEGTSNPNLYWYRQAAGRGLQLLFYSVGIGQISSEVPQNLSASRPQDRQFILSSKKLLLSDSGFYLCAWSVRYGGAERHEQFFGPGTRLTVL.